These 9 T cell receptor beta chains were all obtained from the same sample, sequenced in a study of cytomegalovirus exposure and HLA in healthy donors. Vbeta (60) and Jbeta (13) primers were used in the PCR. Some clones are missing from TCRdb's copy, which holds only in-frame ones; the method was immunoSEQ multiplex PCR. The sample lists about 140,000 clones; around 80% were seen once. Source material: PBMCs. The receptors stem from a man aged 30-40 years in good health and CMV-seronegative.

V usage is TRBV28 and J usage is TRBJ2-7; D might be TRBD1 (5 bases). The V gene's germline CDR1 is MDHEN and CDR2 SYDVKM. The CDR3 is 14 residues long. V was shortened by 2 bases and J by 2 bases, with 10 bases between the two germline ends. Here the CDR3 DNA reads TGTGCCAGCAGTTTACGCAGGGCGGCCTACGAGCAGTACTTC. Translation gives CASSLRRAAYEQYF.

The gene calls are TRBV19 and TRBJ2-2; D call uncertain. The V gene's germline CDR1 is LNHDA and CDR2 SQIVND (reference sequence). This CDR3 spans 14 amino acids. V gave up 5 bases and J gave up 0 bases, with 7 bases separating them. The chain's CDR3 is CASSWHTNTGELFF. Written as DNA, the CDR3 is TGTGCCAGTAGTTGGCACACGAACACCGGGGAGCTGTTTTTT.

This clone turned up a few times. This chain links TRBV7-9 with TRBJ1-4; a weak D match, TRBD1 (5 bases). The length of the CDR3 is 14 residues. V was clipped by 3 bases and J by 2 bases, with 7 bases between them. From germline, CDR1 is SEHNR and CDR2 FQNEAQ (reference sequence). DNA of the CDR3: TGTGCCAGCAGCTTTTCAGGGACTAATGAAAAACTGTTTTTT. Translated: CASSFSGTNEKLFF.

V is TRBV2 and J is TRBJ1-6; D unclear. Germline values: CDR1 SNHLY, CDR2 FYNNEI. The V and J ends lost 5 bases and 2 bases respectively, with 10 bases between them. The CDR3 is 15 amino acids. CDR3 DNA sequence: TGTGCCAGCAGTAGACTCCTTCCCTATAATTCACCCCTCCACTTT. This encodes CASSRLLPYNSPLHF.

The J gene is TRBJ2-1, the V gene TRBV4-1, with D unresolved. Germline V gene sequence: CDR1 MGHRA, CDR2 YSYEKL. The V gene lost 1 base and the J gene lost 6 bases, with 10 bases spanning the gap. The CDR3 is made up of 14 amino acids. Here the CDR3 DNA reads TGCGCCAGCAGCCAAGGGCTGGGCCTCAATGAGCAGTTCTTC. Translating gives CASSQGLGLNEQFF.

This chain uses TRBV29-1 with TRBJ1-2; 7 nucleotides align to TRBD1. Germline assignment: CDR1 SQVTM and CDR2 ANQGSEA. The CDR3 extends over 11 amino acids. V was clipped by 4 bases and J by 9 bases; unmatched bases: 5. Here the CDR3 reads CSVGQGDSYTF. The CDR3 bases are TGCAGCGTTGGGCAGGGGGATAGCTACACCTTC. Full variable domain (missing parts from reference TRBV29-1 and TRBJ1-2): SAVISQKPSRDICQRGTSLTIQCQVDSQVTMMFWYRQQPGQSLTLIATANQGSEATYESGFVIDKFPISRPNLTFSTLTVSNMSPEDSSIYLCSVGQGDSYTFGSGTRLTVV.

The rearrangement uses TRBV30 and TRBJ2-1, with 8 bases aligning to TRBD2. V dropped 2 bases and J dropped 1; count of bases not matched to a gene: 7. This CDR3 region has 16 residues. Germline-derived CDR1 and CDR2 are GTSNPN and SVGIG (reference sequence). The DNA for the CDR3 is TGTGCCTGGAGTACCCTGACGGGAGGGTCCTACAATGAGCAGTTCTTC. Translation: CAWSTLTGGSYNEQFF. The full variable domain, its missing parts supplied by reference TRBV30 and TRBJ2-1, is SQTIHQWPATLVQPVGSPLSLECTVEGTSNPNLYWYRQAAGRGLQLLFYSVGIGQISSEVPQNLSASRPQDRQFILSSKKLLLSDSGFYLCAWSTLTGGSYNEQFFGPGTRLTVL.

Only one count was recorded for this clone. This chain joins TRBV15 and TRBJ2-5; D is undetermined. V lost 7 bases, J lost 5 bases, and 14 bases lay in between. Looked up from germline, CDR1 is LNHNV and CDR2 is YYDKDF (reference sequence). There are 13 residues in the CDR3. The CDR3 spells CATNLGRRETQYF. CDR3 coding DNA: TGTGCCACCAACCTCGGTCGGCGGGAGACCCAGTACTTC.

V and J are TRBV4-1 and TRBJ1-3; TRBD1 might be the D (5 bases). CDR1 and CDR2 from the germline V gene are MGHRA and YSYEKL. Trimming took 1 base from V and 2 from J, leaving 9 bases between them. The CDR3 loop spans 15 amino acids. CDR3 region: CASSQVGGAGNTIYF. The DNA for the CDR3 is TGCGCCAGCAGCCAAGTCGGGGGGGCTGGAAACACCATATATTTT.